This passage covers 11 T cell receptor beta chains from one sample sequenced in a study of early T cells in non-severe SARS-CoV-2 infection. TCRdb analysed the 5' RACE reads with MiXCR anew, one entry per CDR3 protein. This table holds tens of thousands of distinct CDR3 sequences, around 10% found once. The sample here was whole blood, taken at baseline. The origin of the receptors is an adult who was a healthcare worker with PCR-confirmed SARS-CoV-2 infection or an uninfected control (not recorded which).

This clonotype occurred once. Here the CDR3 reads CAILTPPTEAFF. The CDR3, as DNA: TGTGCCATCCTGACCCCCCCAACTGAAGCTTTCTTT. This rearrangement joins TRBV6-2 or TRBV6-3 to TRBJ1-1, with unresolved D. Germline-derived CDR1 and CDR2 are MNHEY and SVGEGT. There are 12 residues in the CDR3. Trimming removed 10 bases at V and 5 bases at J, with 14 bases between.

This chain links TRBV2 with TRBJ2-3; D is possibly TRBD2 (6 bases). Trimming removed 6 bases from V and 4 bases from J, with 14 bases in between. The germline CDR1 and CDR2 sequences are SNHLY and FYNNEI. The CDR3 sequence is 14 residues long. This CDR3 is CASSPGLRADTQYF. CDR3 DNA: TGTGCCAGCAGCCCGGGACTCAGGGCAGATACGCAGTATTTT.

The chain's CDR3 is CASLASRRYEQYF. CDR3 DNA sequence: TGTGCCAGCTTAGCGAGTCGGAGGTACGAGCAGTACTTC. The chain links TRBV2 to TRBJ2-7; D is perhaps TRBD2 (5 bases). This CDR3 comprises 13 residues. The germline V and J ends were trimmed by 8 bases and 4 bases, with 15 bases remaining between them. Germline-derived CDR1 and CDR2 are SNHLY and FYNNEI.

This clonotype was picked up a small number of times. The J gene is TRBJ2-7, the V gene TRBV10-3; tentatively, D is TRBD1 or TRBD2 (5 bases each). The ends were cut back, 6 bases at V and 2 bases at J, with 14 bases in the middle. The CDR3 runs 14 residues. Germline assignment: CDR1 ENHRY and CDR2 SYGVKD. CDR3 in DNA: TGTGCCATCAGCCCGGGACGCCCGACCTACGAGCAGTACTTC. Protein: CAISPGRPTYEQYF.

This clonotype was observed a few times. V is TRBV6-6 and J is TRBJ1-4; no clear D gene. Trimming shortened V by 4 bases and J by 5 bases, and 11 bases separated the two germline ends. This CDR3 is built from 14 residues. Looked up from germline, CDR1 is MNHNY and CDR2 is SVGAGI (reference sequence). CDR3 nucleotides: TGTGCCAGCAGTTCCCCAATACAGAATGAAAAACTGTTTTTT. It encodes CASSSPIQNEKLFF.

Only a few counts were recorded for this clonotype. This chain connects TRBV5-1 to TRBJ2-3; 9 bases match TRBD2. From germline, CDR1 is SGHRS and CDR2 YFSETQ. This CDR3 comprises 16 residues. With V trimmed by 2 bases and J by 0 bases, 4 bases remained unmatched. In DNA, the CDR3 is TGCGCCAGCAGCTTCCGACTAGCGGTCAGCACAGATACGCAGTATTTT. Translating it yields CASSFRLAVSTDTQYF. Full variable domain (missing parts from reference TRBV5-1 and TRBJ2-3): KAGVTQTPRYLIKTRGQQVTLSCSPISGHRSVSWYQQTPGQGLQFLFEYFSETQRNKGNFPGRFSGRQFSNSRSEMNVSTLELGDSALYLCASSFRLAVSTDTQYFGPGTRLTVL.

This clonotype is termed medium-sized. The chain links TRBV7-2 to TRBJ2-3, with 9 bases lining up with TRBD1. The length of the CDR3 is 15 residues. With 4 bases clipped from V and 2 bases from J, the junction kept 4 bases outside the gene matches. CDR1 and CDR2 (germline): SGHTA, FQGNSA. The CDR3 bases are TGTGCCAGCAGCTCGGACAGGGGCCTCACAGATACGCAGTATTTT. Translated, it gives CASSSDRGLTDTQYF. Based on the CDR3 plus reference TRBV7-2 and TRBJ2-3, the full variable domain is GAGVSQSPSNKVTEKGKDVELRCDPISGHTALYWYRQSLGQGLEFLIYFQGNSAPDKSGLPSDRFSAERTGGSVSTLTIQRTQQEDSAVYLCASSSDRGLTDTQYFGPGTRLTVL.

The chain links TRBV6-5 to TRBJ2-7; the D is unclear. Germline CDR1 reads MNHEY; CDR2 reads SVGAGI. This CDR3 has 14 amino acids. The V end lost 6 bases, the J end lost 5 bases, and 17 bases lay between the germline ends. CDR3 bases: TGTGCCAGCAGACACCCGTGGCGAAGCGACGAGCAGTACTTC. Protein product: CASRHPWRSDEQYF.

This clonotype was detected only a few times. The chain links TRBV4-3 to TRBJ1-2, with 7 bases matching TRBD1. Per germline, CDR1 LGHNA and CDR2 YSLEER. V gave up 0 bases and J gave up 4 bases; unmatched junction bases: 5. The CDR3 contains 15 residues. The CDR3 region is CASSQEGGAGYGYTF. As DNA, the CDR3 is TGCGCCAGCAGCCAAGAAGGGGGCGCGGGCTATGGCTACACCTTC.

This clonotype was detected a few times. The J gene is TRBJ2-7, the V gene TRBV6-1; D may correspond to TRBD1 or TRBD2 (5 bases each). Per germline, CDR1 MNHNS and CDR2 SASEGT. Trimming removed 4 bases at V and 3 bases at J, with 13 bases between. The CDR3 is 14 residues long. CDR3 residues: CASSVTGPYYEQYF. Written as DNA, the CDR3 is TGTGCCAGCAGTGTCACGGGACCCTACTACGAGCAGTACTTC.

The chain employs TRBV12-3 or TRBV12-4 and TRBJ1-5; D gene ambiguous. This CDR3 spans 13 amino acids. Trimming cost V 1 base and J 6 bases, with 7 bases left between them. The CDR3 DNA is TGTGCCAGCAGTTTAGAGGGAGCTCAGCCCCAGCATTTT. This sequence encodes CASSLEGAQPQHF.